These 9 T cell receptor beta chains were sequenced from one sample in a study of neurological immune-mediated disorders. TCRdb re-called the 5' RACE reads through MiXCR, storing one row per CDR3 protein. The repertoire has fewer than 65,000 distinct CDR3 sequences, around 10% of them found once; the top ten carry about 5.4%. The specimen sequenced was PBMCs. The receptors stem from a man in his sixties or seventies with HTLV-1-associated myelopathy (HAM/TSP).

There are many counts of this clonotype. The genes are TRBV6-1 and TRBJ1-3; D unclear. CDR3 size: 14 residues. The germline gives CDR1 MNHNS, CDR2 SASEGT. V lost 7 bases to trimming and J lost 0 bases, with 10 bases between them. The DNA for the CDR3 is TGTGCCAGCACAAGGGTAGGCTCTGGAAACACCATATATTTT. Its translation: CASTRVGSGNTIYF.

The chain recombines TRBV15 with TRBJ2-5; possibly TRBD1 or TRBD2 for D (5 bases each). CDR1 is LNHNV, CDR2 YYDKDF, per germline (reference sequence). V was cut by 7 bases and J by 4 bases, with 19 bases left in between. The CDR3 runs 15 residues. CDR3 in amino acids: CATTLRVGPGETQYF. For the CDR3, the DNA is TGTGCCACCACCCTGAGGGTGGGGCCCGGAGAGACCCAGTACTTC.

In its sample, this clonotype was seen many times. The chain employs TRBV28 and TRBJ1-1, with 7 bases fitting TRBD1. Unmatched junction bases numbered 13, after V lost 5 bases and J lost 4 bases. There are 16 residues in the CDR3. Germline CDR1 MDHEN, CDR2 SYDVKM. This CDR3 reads CASSRRRGGAGTEAFF. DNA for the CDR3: TGTGCCAGCAGTCGCCGACGAGGGGGCGCGGGCACTGAAGCTTTCTTT.

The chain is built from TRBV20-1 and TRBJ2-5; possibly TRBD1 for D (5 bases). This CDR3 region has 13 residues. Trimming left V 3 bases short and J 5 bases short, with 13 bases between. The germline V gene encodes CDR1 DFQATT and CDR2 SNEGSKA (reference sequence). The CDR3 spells CSARGSAGETQYF. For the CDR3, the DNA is TGCAGTGCTAGGGGCTCAGCAGGGGAGACCCAGTACTTC.

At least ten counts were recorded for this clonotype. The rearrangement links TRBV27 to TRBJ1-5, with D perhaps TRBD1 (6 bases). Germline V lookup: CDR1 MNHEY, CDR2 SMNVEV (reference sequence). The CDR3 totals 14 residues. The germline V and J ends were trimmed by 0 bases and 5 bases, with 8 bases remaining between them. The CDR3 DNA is TGTGCCAGCAGTTTATCGAGGGGGGATCAGCCCCAGCATTTT. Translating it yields CASSLSRGDQPQHF.

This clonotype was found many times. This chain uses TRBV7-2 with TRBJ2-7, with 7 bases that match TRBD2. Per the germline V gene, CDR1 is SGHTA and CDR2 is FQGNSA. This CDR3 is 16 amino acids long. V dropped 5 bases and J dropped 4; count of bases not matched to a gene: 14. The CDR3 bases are TGTGCCAGCAGCAGGCCCCGATCGGGAGGCTCTTACGAGCAGTACTTC. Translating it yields CASSRPRSGGSYEQYF.

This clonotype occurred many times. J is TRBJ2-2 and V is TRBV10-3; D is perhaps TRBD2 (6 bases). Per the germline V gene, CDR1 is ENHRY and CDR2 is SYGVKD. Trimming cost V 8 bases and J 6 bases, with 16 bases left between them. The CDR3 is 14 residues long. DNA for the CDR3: TGTGCCATCCGGGACTCTAACCCCCCCGGGGAGCTGTTTTTT. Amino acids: CAIRDSNPPGELFF.

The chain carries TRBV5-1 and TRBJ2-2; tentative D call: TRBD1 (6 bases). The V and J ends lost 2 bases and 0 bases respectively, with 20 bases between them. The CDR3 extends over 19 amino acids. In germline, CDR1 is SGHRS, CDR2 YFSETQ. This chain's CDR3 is CASSFTGIRRNPNTGELFF. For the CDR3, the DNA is TGCGCCAGCAGCTTCACAGGGATTCGGCGGAATCCGAACACCGGGGAGCTGTTTTTT.

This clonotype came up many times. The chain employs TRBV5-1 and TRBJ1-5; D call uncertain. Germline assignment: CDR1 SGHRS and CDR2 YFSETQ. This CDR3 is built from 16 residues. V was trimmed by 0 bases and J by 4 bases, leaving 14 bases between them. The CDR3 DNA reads TGCGCCAGCAGCTTGGGGGCGGGCGGCGGGAATCAGCCCCAGCATTTT. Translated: CASSLGAGGGNQPQHF.